Below, 17 T cell receptor beta chains from the same sample are listed, as sequenced in a study of response to subunit inactivated influenza vaccine. TCRdb itself ran the RT-PCR reads through MiXCR, one entry per CDR3 protein. Of approximately 500,000 distinct CDR3 sequences in the sample, roughly 25% are singletons; the top ten hold approximately 3%. The same data also went into a second study, on T cells expressing NK-cell markers. That work states: 5'RACE template switching with UMIs produced the TCR beta cDNA.

Sample: CD4+ T cells sorted from PBMCs, taken about 12 days after vaccination. The receptors here all came from a man aged 50 to 60 who received an inactivated influenza vaccine.

The chain has TRBV18 and TRBJ1-2; D is unclear. From germline, CDR1 is KGHSH and CDR2 LQKENI. This CDR3 comprises 14 residues. With 2 bases removed from V and 8 bases from J, the gap between germline ends came to 15 bases. CDR3 sequence: CASSPGNQRGGYTF. The CDR3 DNA is TGTGCCAGCTCACCAGGTAATCAGAGAGGAGGCTACACCTTC.

The chain combines TRBV2 with TRBJ1-2; a possible D gene is TRBD1 (6 bases). Trimming took 4 bases from V and 8 from J, leaving 17 bases between them. CDR1 is SNHLY, CDR2 FYNNEI, per germline. This CDR3 region has 14 residues. CDR3 sequence (DNA): TGTGCCAGCAGTGGTCTGGGGGCTGATGGCGGCTACACCTTC. Encoded protein: CASSGLGADGGYTF.

The rearrangement links TRBV7-8 to TRBJ2-2; tentatively, D is TRBD1 or TRBD2 (5 bases each). Germline V gene sequence: CDR1 SGHVS, CDR2 FQNEAQ. The CDR3 loop spans 14 amino acids. Trimming pared 6 bases from V and 4 bases from J, leaving 12 bases between. CDR3 DNA sequence: TGTGCCAGCAGAGGGGCCGGGGCCACCGGGGAGCTGTTTTTT. It is translated as CASRGAGATGELFF.

This clonotype was counted between two and nine times. The CDR3 here is CASSDPGRNIQYF. The DNA of the CDR3 is TGTGCCAGCAGTGACCCAGGGCGAAACATTCAGTACTTC. The chain has TRBV6-1 and TRBJ2-4; possible D gene TRBD1, 5 bases. CDR3 length: 13 residues. V shed 3 bases and J shed 6 bases, with 9 bases lying between them. Germline CDR1 MNHNS, CDR2 SASEGT.

This clonotype was seen a handful of times. The rearrangement joins TRBV7-2 to TRBJ2-1; TRBD1 is a possible D gene (5 bases). The V end lost 1 base, the J end lost 0 bases, and 10 bases lay between the germline ends. The CDR3 runs 16 residues. Germline V gene lookup returns CDR1 SGHTA and CDR2 FQGNSA. DNA of the CDR3: TGTGCCAGCAGCTTAGGGGGCTGGGGCTCCTACAATGAGCAGTTCTTC. Its protein product is CASSLGGWGSYNEQFF.

The CDR3 DNA is TGTGCCAGCAGTCGCAGGGAATGGGAGACCCAGTACTTC. The encoded protein is CASSRREWETQYF. This chain links TRBV6-1 with TRBJ2-5; D may be TRBD1 (5 bases). Trimming pared 5 bases from V and 5 bases from J, leaving 12 bases between. In germline, CDR1 is MNHNS, CDR2 SASEGT. The CDR3 is made up of 13 amino acids.

The genes are TRBV7-3 and TRBJ2-3, with 14 bases aligning to TRBD2. The V and J ends lost 0 bases and 9 bases, in that order; junction bases with no gene match: 5. Germline CDR1 is SGHTA and CDR2 is FQGTGA. The CDR3 length is 16 residues. In DNA form, the CDR3 reads TGTGCCAGCAGCTTAACGGGACTAGCGGGAGAGGGAACGCAGTATTTT. It encodes CASSLTGLAGEGTQYF. The complete variable domain, with remaining parts taken from reference TRBV7-3 and TRBJ2-3, reads GAGVSQTPSNKVTEKGKYVELRCDPISGHTALYWYRQSLGQGPEFLIYFQGTGAADDSGLPNDRFFAVRPEGSVSTLKIQRTERGDSAVYLCASSLTGLAGEGTQYFGPGTRLTVL.

The gene calls are TRBV29-1 and TRBJ2-3, with 8 bases matching TRBD2. V trimming: 5 bases; J trimming: 0 bases; junction bases outside the gene matches: 7. The CDR3 contains 15 residues. The germline V gene encodes CDR1 SQVTM and CDR2 ANQGSEA. For the CDR3, the DNA is TGCAGCGTTTCCACTAGCGGCTCTAGCACAGATACGCAGTATTTT. The encoded protein is CSVSTSGSSTDTQYF.

Concerning this clonotype itself: Since a much larger clone is just one base distant, this may be a read error. V gene TRBV29-1 combines with J gene TRBJ1-1; maybe TRBD1 (5 bases). This CDR3 is built from 14 residues. Between the trimmed V and J ends, which lost 8 bases and 6 bases, there was a span of 22 bases. Looked up from germline, CDR1 is SQVTM and CDR2 is ANQGSEA. In nucleotides, the CDR3 is TGCAGCACGATCCGGACACATCCTGGGGCTGAAGCTTTCTTT. Its translation: CSTIRTHPGAEAFF.

In DNA form, the CDR3 reads TGCAGTGCTAAAGGGACAGCAAATTCACCCCTCCACTTT. It specifies CSAKGTANSPLHF. The V and J genes are TRBV20-1 and TRBJ1-6, with 7 bases aligning to TRBD1. CDR3 length: 13 residues. Germline V gene sequence: CDR1 DFQATT, CDR2 SNEGSKA (reference sequence). Germline trimming cut 4 bases from V and 7 bases from J; bases unmatched to any gene: 4.

J is TRBJ2-1 and V is TRBV7-9, with 9 positions matching TRBD1. The V segment lost 5 bases and the J segment 8 bases; nucleotides outside the gene matches: 10. Germline CDR1 SEHNR, CDR2 FQNEAQ (reference sequence). This CDR3 is built from 15 residues. CDR3 sequence: CASSTGQGWRDEQFF. The CDR3 DNA reads TGTGCCAGCAGCACGGGACAGGGCTGGCGCGATGAGCAGTTCTTC.

J is TRBJ2-6 and V is TRBV5-1, with D possibly being TRBD2 (6 bases). The CDR3 runs to 17 residues. V lost 4 bases and J lost 0, with 14 bases in between. CDR1 is SGHRS, CDR2 YFSETQ, per germline. CDR3 coding DNA: TGCGCCAGCAGCAAGGACGGACTAAACTCTGGGGCCAACGTCCTGACTTTC. It translates to CASSKDGLNSGANVLTF.

J is TRBJ2-5 and V is TRBV7-6, with 9 positions matching TRBD2. Germline V gives CDR1 SGHVS, CDR2 FNYEAQ. The J segment lost 8 bases and the V segment lost 1 base, leaving 11 bases of the junction unmatched. The CDR3 spans 16 residues. CDR3 coding DNA: TGTGCCAGCAGCTTAGGAACTAGCGGGCCCGCGGCAACCCAGTACTTC. As protein: CASSLGTSGPAATQYF.

In this sample, this clonotype turned up a few times. The chain carries TRBV6-2 or TRBV6-3 and TRBJ2-2; D call uncertain. Germline V gene lookup returns CDR1 MNHEY and CDR2 SVGEGT. Trimming took off 6 bases at V and 7 bases at J, with 9 bases between the two ends. The CDR3 contains 12 residues. The CDR3 sequence is CASRTVGGELFF. The DNA for the CDR3 is TGTGCCAGCAGGACGGTGGGCGGGGAGCTGTTTTTT.

The chain couples TRBV6-1 to TRBJ1-1, with D uncertain. Trimming stripped 2 bases from V and 4 bases from J, with 8 bases between. In germline, CDR1 is MNHNS, CDR2 SASEGT. CDR3 length equals 13 residues. The CDR3 DNA sequence: TGTGCCAGCAGTGAAAGGTACGGCACTGAAGCTTTCTTT. It codes for CASSERYGTEAFF.

The genes are TRBV10-3 and TRBJ1-5, with D uncertain. This CDR3 contains 13 residues. Trimming removed 3 bases from V and 3 bases from J, with 6 bases in between. Per the germline V gene, CDR1 is ENHRY and CDR2 is SYGVKD. CDR3 residues: CAISDDSNQPQHF. In DNA, the CDR3 is TGTGCCATCAGTGATGACTCCAATCAGCCCCAGCATTTT.

The chain links TRBV10-3 to TRBJ2-7; 14 nucleotides match TRBD2. Germline CDR1 is ENHRY and CDR2 is SYGVKD. The CDR3 is made up of 18 amino acids. The junction had 10 bases not matched to a gene; V was cut back by 6 bases and J by 0 bases. In DNA, the CDR3 is TGTGCCATCAGCTCTGGACTAGCGGGAGGCCTCAGCTCCTACGAGCAGTACTTC. Protein product: CAISSGLAGGLSSYEQYF.